This entry is about one T cell receptor (beta chain). Antigen: not known. The lymph nodes were axillary draining lymph nodes from breast cancer patients. The data are from a study of breast tumors, draining lymph nodes, adjacent tissues. Findings and caveats of the study: Tumor repertoires ranked between lymph nodes and nontumor tissue in diversity, with V and J gene preferences. Compared with basal-like, luminal-like tumors shared significantly more repertoire with nontumor tissue.

V was cut by 8 bases and J by 1 base, with 15 bases left in between. This CDR3 is 14 amino acids long. Germline V CDR1 and CDR2: SQVTM, ANQGSEA. TCRdb used MiXCR to reprocess the multiplex PCR reads, holding one entry per CDR3 protein. The sample consists of 200,000 to 250,000 distinct CDR3 sequences, 32% of them appearing once. The gene calls are TRBV29-1 and TRBJ2-1; D gene unclear. This receptor was obtained from a female donor with breast cancer. Some clones in this sample may be carry-over from other donors' samples. Sequencing was performed on axillary lymph node tissue. The CDR3 spells CSRRALGSYNEQFF. CDR3 nucleotide sequence: TGCAGCCGACGAGCTCTAGGTTCCTACAATGAGCAGTTCTTC.